The clone carrying this TCR beta chain was seen a few times. The antigen is unknown. Indicated time point: newly diagnosed GD, antithyroid drugs for less than 3 months. Making the TCR library involved RNA that had been extracted from PBMCs. American Thyroid Association guidelines defined how Graves' disease was diagnosed. The sample originates from a study of regulatory T cells in long-lasting Graves disease. On the study more broadly: Antithyroid drug use was under 3 months in newly diagnosed Graves' patients. The study's findings and limits: Favored usage of TRBV28, TRBJ1-2 and TRBJ2-5 was recorded in persistent disease. Lower TCR diversity was seen in persistent Graves' patients than in newly diagnosed ones.

V was pared by 0 bases and J by 6 bases, with 11 bases of the junction left unmatched. This CDR3 is built from 16 residues. Germline CDR1 and CDR2: DFQATT and SNEGSKA (reference sequence). Construction of the TCR beta libraries employed iRepertoire HTBI primers in conjunction with Arm-PCR of CDR3 regions. MiXCR, run by TCRdb on the multiplex PCR reads, gives a single entry per CDR3 protein. The sample carries approximately 300,000 distinct CDR3 sequences, 15% to 20% recorded once. The V gene is TRBV20-1, the J gene TRBJ2-1; 7 bases match TRBD1. Source: peripheral blood mononuclear cells (PBMCs), taken at new diagnosis, from a patient treated with antithyroid drugs. The clonotype originates from a female donor with Graves disease. Written as DNA, the CDR3 is TGCAGTGCTAGAGATGACAGGGATGCTCCCCCCAATGAGCAGTTCTTC. Protein product: CSARDDRDAPPNEQFF.